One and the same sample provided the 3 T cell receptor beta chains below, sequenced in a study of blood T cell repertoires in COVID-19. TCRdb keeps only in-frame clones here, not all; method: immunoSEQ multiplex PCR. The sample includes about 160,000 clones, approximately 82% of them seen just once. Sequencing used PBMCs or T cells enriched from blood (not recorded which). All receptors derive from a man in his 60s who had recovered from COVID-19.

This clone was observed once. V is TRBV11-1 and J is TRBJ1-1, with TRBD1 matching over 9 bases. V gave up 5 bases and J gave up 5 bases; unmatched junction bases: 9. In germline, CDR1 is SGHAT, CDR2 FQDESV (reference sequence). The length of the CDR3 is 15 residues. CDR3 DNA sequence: TGTGCCAGCAGCAGGGCCTCGACAGGGGGTACTGAAGCTTTCTTT. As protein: CASSRASTGGTEAFF.

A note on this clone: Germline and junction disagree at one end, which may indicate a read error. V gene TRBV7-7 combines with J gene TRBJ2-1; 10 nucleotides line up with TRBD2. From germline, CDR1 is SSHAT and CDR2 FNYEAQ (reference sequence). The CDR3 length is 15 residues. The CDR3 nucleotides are TGTGCTAGCAGCTTAGAACTAGCGGGACGGAATGAGCAGTTCTTC. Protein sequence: CASSLELAGRNEQFF.

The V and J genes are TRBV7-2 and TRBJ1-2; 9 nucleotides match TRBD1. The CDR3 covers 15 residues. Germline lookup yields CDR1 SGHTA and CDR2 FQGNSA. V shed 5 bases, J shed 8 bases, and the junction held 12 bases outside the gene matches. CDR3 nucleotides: TGTGCCAGCAGCCGCACCTCGGGACAGGGTTGGGGCTACACCTTC. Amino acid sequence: CASSRTSGQGWGYTF.